Below, 10 T cell receptor beta chains from the same sample are listed, as sequenced in a study of shared clonotypes between healthy human individuals. Using immunoSEQ multiplex PCR, the repertoire was profiled, and TCRdb retains in-frame clones only, with some absent. Of about 1 million clones listed, roughly 74% are singletons. Source material: memory CD4+ T cells from PBMCs. Sample subset: CD45RA-negative fraction. All receptors come from a man aged 18-30 years in good health. Some clones in this sample may be carry-over from other donors' samples.

The rearrangement joins TRBV29-1 to TRBJ2-7, with 7 bases matching TRBD1. The CDR3 loop spans 14 amino acids. Germline-derived CDR1 and CDR2 are SQVTM and ANQGSEA. J was trimmed by 6 bases and V by 6 bases; bases with no gene match: 14. CDR3 in DNA: TGCAGCGTCGCCCAGGGGACAGCCCCCGGCGAGCAGTACTTC. It codes for CSVAQGTAPGEQYF.

In DNA, the CDR3 is TGTGCCAGCAGTGCCCCGGACAGGGGCCCCGGCTACACCTTC. Protein: CASSAPDRGPGYTF. The chain combines TRBV6-1 with TRBJ1-2; 9 bases line up with TRBD1. CDR1 MNHNS and CDR2 SASEGT come from the germline V gene. The CDR3 is 14 amino acids. The junction had 8 bases not matched to a gene; V was cut back by 4 bases and J by 8 bases.

The genes are TRBV5-7 and TRBJ2-2, with D hard to call. TRBV5-7 is an ORF, and what it does is uncertain. The CDR3 consists of 17 residues. The ends were cut back, 1 base at V and 6 bases at J, with 19 bases in the middle. As DNA, the CDR3 is TGTGCCAGCAGCTTGAGGGCGCGCCCTGAGAGGCCCGGGGAGCTGTTTTTT. Amino acid sequence: CASSLRARPERPGELFF.

V usage is TRBV9 and J usage is TRBJ1-1, with D unresolved. V was trimmed by 0 bases and J by 5 bases, leaving 11 bases between them. This CDR3 has 14 amino acids. Per the germline V gene, CDR1 is SGDLS and CDR2 is YYNGEE. The CDR3 here is CASSVGGPRTEAFF. CDR3 bases: TGTGCCAGCAGCGTAGGCGGACCTAGGACTGAAGCTTTCTTT.

The chain employs TRBV7-9 and TRBJ2-3; D is perhaps TRBD1 or TRBD2 (5 bases each). This CDR3 has 16 residues. The V end was cut by 4 bases, the J end by 2 bases, with 16 bases between. The germline CDR1 and CDR2 sequences are SEHNR and FQNEAQ (reference sequence). The DNA for the CDR3 is TGTGCCAGCAGCTCCGGCCTGGTCGGGGCCACAGATACGCAGTATTTT. The encoded protein is CASSSGLVGATDTQYF.

The table lists this clone with a count of one. The chain has TRBV19 and TRBJ2-4; 9 bases align to TRBD1. V shed 4 bases and J 3 bases; nucleotides not matched to a gene: 7. The germline V gene has CDR1 LNHDA and CDR2 SQIVND (reference sequence). This CDR3 contains 16 residues. The CDR3, as DNA: TGTGCCAGTAGTACTACAGGGGGCCTTGGCAAAAACATTCAGTACTTC. Its translation: CASSTTGGLGKNIQYF.

A note on this clone: Other nucleotide sequences in the sample specify the same CDR3. The J gene is TRBJ2-7, the V gene TRBV5-1, with 11 bases aligning to TRBD1. J was trimmed by 3 bases and V by 3 bases; bases with no gene match: 2. CDR1 is SGHRS and CDR2 is YFSETQ in the germline V gene. The CDR3 contains 14 residues. The CDR3 nucleotides are TGCGCCAGCAGCTCAGGGACAGGGGGCTACGAGCAGTACTTC. Protein: CASSSGTGGYEQYF.

This clone was seen at least ten times. The rearrangement links TRBV12-5 to TRBJ2-1, with TRBD1 matching 10 bases. In germline, CDR1 is LGHNT, CDR2 FRNRAP. The CDR3 spans 16 residues. Trimming cost V 1 base and J 4 bases; bases outside gene matches: 4. The chain's CDR3 is CASGLATGGLYNEQFF. CDR3 coding DNA: TGTGCTAGTGGTTTGGCGACAGGGGGCTTATACAATGAGCAGTTCTTC.

V gene TRBV9 combines with J gene TRBJ2-1; perhaps TRBD2 as D (6 bases). Germline loops: CDR1 SGDLS, CDR2 YYNGEE. This CDR3 has 14 residues. V lost 0 bases, J lost 6 bases, and 10 bases lay in between. The CDR3 loop reads CASSVDLAANEQFF. The CDR3 DNA is TGTGCCAGCAGCGTAGATTTAGCGGCCAATGAGCAGTTCTTC.

CDR3 protein: CASSYSKTGPAGQYF. The CDR3 DNA follows: TGTGCCAGCAGTTACTCGAAAACAGGGCCTGCAGGCCAGTACTTC. The chain joins TRBV6-5 to TRBJ2-5, with TRBD1 as a possible D gene (6 bases). V gave up 0 bases and J gave up 10 bases, with 18 bases separating them. This CDR3 is 15 amino acids long. CDR1 and CDR2 from the germline V gene are MNHEY and SVGAGI.